This T cell receptor beta chain was sequenced in a study of blood T cells in healthy people across ages. Primers used in a second PCR of about 7 to 11 cycles were a sample-barcoded 5' primer and a J-beta primer mix. Every cDNA molecule carried a tag from a template-switch adaptor bearing 12 random nucleotides. TCRdb reprocessed the 5' RACE reads via MiXCR and lists one record per CDR3 protein. The sample includes some 690,000 distinct CDR3 sequences, over 20% of them seen just once. CDR3 size: 14 residues. CDR1 SGHVS and CDR2 FQNEAQ come from the germline V gene. General study results and limits: Long-lived and aged donors differed, with more naive CD4+ cells and higher diversity in the long-lived.

This clonotype was counted at least ten times. The antigen remains unidentified. This sequence was found in a man aged 65 to 85 in good health. The rearrangement joins TRBV7-8 to TRBJ2-5, with TRBD1 matching 8 bases. The tail of the sequence fits TRBJ2-7 better, so the J call may be wrong. Sequencing was done on a sample of blood. The CDR3 coding sequence is TGTGCCAGCAGTCTAGGACAGGGAACCTACGAGCAGTACTTC. The encoded protein is CASSLGQGTYEQYF.